The rows below give T cell receptor beta chains drawn from one sample of a study of a mutant IDH1 vaccine in newly diagnosed glioma. No antigen has been assigned to these receptors. TCRdb keeps only in-frame clones here, not all; method: immunoSEQ multiplex PCR. The top ten clones hold 3% to 4% of a sample with tens of thousands of clones, roughly 78% of them seen once. Sequenced here: PBMCs, sampled from a glioma patient whose treatment included an IDH1 peptide vaccine. These receptors were collected from a man aged 35 to 55 with glioma. Some clones in this sample may be carry-over from other donors' samples. Each CDR3 is given with its conserved first and last residue. The D gene is left open where the match is weak. Clone size is not always given. Where it is, it says once, few, many or a class for expanded clones.

D gene	clone size	J gene	V gene	CDR3 protein	CDR3 DNA
TRBD1	NA	TRBJ2-7	TRBV7-6	CASSARDRVYEQYF	TGTGCCAGCAGCGCAAGGGACAGGGTCTACGAGCAGTACTTC
NA	few	TRBJ2-6	TRBV16	CASSPSPSGANVLTF	TGTGCCAGCAGCCCGTCCCCCTCTGGGGCCAACGTCCTGACTTTC
NA	NA	TRBJ1-5	TRBV30	CAWSIPRGGNQPQHF	TGTGCCTGGAGTATCCCCCGAGGGGGGAATCAGCCCCAGCATTTT
NA	NA	TRBJ1-3	TRBV29-1	CSALQGTAGNTIYF	TGCAGCGCCCTACAGGGAACCGCCGGAAACACCATATATTTT
NA	NA	TRBJ2-7	TRBV5-4	CASSLDQGGEQYF	TGTGCCAGCAGCTTGGATCAGGGAGGCGAGCAGTACTTC
NA	once	TRBJ1-3	TRBV6-6	CASSYEGNTIYF	TGTGCCAGCAGTTACGAGGGGAACACCATATATTTT
NA	NA	TRBJ1-6	TRBV5-8	CASSLVRQTNSPLHF	TGTGCCAGCAGCTTGGTCCGGCAGACTAATTCACCCCTCCACTTT
TRBD1	NA	TRBJ1-4	TRBV9	CASSVQTGGLEKLFF	TGTGCCAGCAGCGTGCAAACAGGGGGCTTAGAAAAACTGTTTTTT
TRBD1	few	TRBJ1-1	TRBV11-2	CASSLVDRGNTEAFF	TGTGCCAGCAGCTTAGTAGACAGGGGGAACACTGAAGCTTTCTTT
NA	few	TRBJ1-1	TRBV4-1	CASSGLGYLTRDEAFF	TGCGCCAGCAGCGGGCTGGGGTACTTAACGAGGGATGAAGCTTTCTTT
TRBD1	NA	TRBJ2-1	TRBV5-4	CASRDSDRVNEQFF	TGTGCCAGCCGAGACTCCGACAGGGTTAATGAGCAGTTCTTC
NA	NA	TRBJ1-1	TRBV7-6	CASSRPYRNTEAFF	TGTGCCAGCAGCAGGCCTTACCGGAACACTGAAGCTTTCTTT
TRBD1	NA	TRBJ1-2	TRBV9	CASSTTGNYGYTF	TGTGCCAGCAGCACGACAGGGAACTATGGCTACACCTTC
TRBD2	NA	TRBJ2-3	TRBV6-1	CASSEAGAGGRGDTQYF	TGTGCCAGCAGTGAAGCAGGGGCGGGGGGCCGGGGAGATACGCAGTATTTT
TRBD2	NA	TRBJ2-7	TRBV28	CASSLRGVSYEQYF	TGTGCCAGCAGTTTACGGGGGGTCTCCTACGAGCAGTACTTC
TRBD2	NA	TRBJ2-1	TRBV11-1	CASSSGGDLNWDEQFF	TGTGCCAGCAGCTCGGGAGGGGACCTCAATTGGGATGAGCAGTTCTTC
NA	NA	TRBJ2-7	TRBV4-1	CASSQEGVSYEQYF	TGCGCCAGCAGCCAAGAAGGGGTATCCTACGAGCAGTACTTC
NA	NA	TRBJ2-7	TRBV4-3	CASSQSRDFYEQYF	TGCGCCAGCAGCCAATCCCGGGATTTTTACGAGCAGTACTTC
TRBD2	few	TRBJ2-1	TRBV11-2	CASSYRLAGHSNEQFF	TGTGCCAGCAGCTATCGACTAGCGGGGCACAGTAATGAGCAGTTCTTC
NA	once	TRBJ1-2	TRBV30	CAWSVPQRNILNYGYTF	TGTGCCTGGAGTGTACCCCAGCGAAATATCCTTAACTATGGCTACACCTTC
NA	NA	TRBJ1-5	TRBV27	CASSLGGANQPQHF	TGTGCCAGCAGCCTTGGGGGGGCCAATCAGCCCCAGCATTTT
NA	NA	TRBJ1-1	TRBV10-1	CASSITPNTEAFF	TGCGCCAGCAGCATCACCCCTAACACTGAAGCTTTCTTT
TRBD1	NA	TRBJ1-2	TRBV4-2	CASSQGDRGGDGYTF	TGTGCCAGCAGCCAGGGGGACAGGGGTGGGGATGGCTACACCTTC
NA	NA	TRBJ1-1	TRBV7-8	CASSYSVAGVWSGAFF	TGTGCCAGCAGTTATTCAGTGGCAGGGGTCTGGAGCGGAGCTTTCTTT
NA	once	TRBJ2-3	TRBV6-4	CASSVGRADTQYF	TGTGCCAGCAGTGTAGGCCGGGCCGATACGCAGTATTTT
TRBD1	NA	TRBJ1-1	TRBV19	CASGWDSRTLNTEAFF	TGTGCCAGTGGCTGGGACAGCCGAACCTTGAACACTGAAGCTTTCTTT
NA	NA	TRBJ2-7	TRBV7-8	CASSPTGRASAYEQYF	TGTGCCAGCAGCCCTACGGGAAGGGCAAGTGCATACGAGCAGTACTTC
TRBD1	NA	TRBJ2-7	TRBV7-8	CASSNPTGGEQYF	TGTGCCAGCAGCAACCCCACAGGGGGCGAGCAGTACTTC
NA	NA	TRBJ1-5	TRBV6-6	CASRPGADQPQHF	TGTGCCAGCAGACCGGGAGCCGATCAGCCCCAGCATTTT
NA	NA	TRBJ1-1	TRBV10-1	CATRGPNTEAFF	TGCGCCACTCGGGGCCCAAACACTGAAGCTTTCTTT
NA	NA	TRBJ1-1	TRBV14	CASSLGYTEAFF	TGTGCCAGCAGTCTTGGGTATACTGAAGCTTTCTTT
NA	NA	TRBJ2-1	TRBV30	CAWRLSPGYNEQFF	TGTGCCTGGAGATTGTCGCCAGGCTACAATGAGCAGTTCTTC
TRBD1	NA	TRBJ1-5	TRBV4-2	CASSQEVTGVQPQHF	TGTGCCAGCAGCCAAGAAGTGACAGGGGTACAGCCCCAGCATTTT
NA	NA	TRBJ2-3	TRBV19	CASSSHLARTDTQYF	TGTGCCAGTAGCTCGCATCTCGCCCGCACAGATACGCAGTATTTT
NA	NA	TRBJ2-5	TRBV7-7	CASSLGWGLQETQYF	TGTGCTAGCAGCTTAGGTTGGGGATTACAAGAGACCCAGTACTTC
NA	NA	TRBJ2-5	TRBV7-9	CASSLTNVPEETQYF	TGTGCCAGCAGCTTAACAAACGTCCCCGAAGAGACCCAGTACTTC
TRBD2	NA	TRBJ2-3	TRBV4-1	CASSQGLAVSTDTQYF	TGCGCCAGCAGCCAAGGGCTAGCGGTCAGCACAGATACGCAGTATTTT
NA	once	TRBJ1-1	TRBV12-5	CASAPGGTEAFF	TGTGCTAGTGCCCCTGGGGGAACTGAAGCTTTCTTT
NA	NA	TRBJ2-7	TRBV7-8	CASSLIGQTYEQYF	TGTGCCAGCAGCTTAATAGGACAGACCTACGAGCAGTACTTC
NA	once	TRBJ2-7	TRBV7-2	CASSFSTSYEQYF	TGTGCCAGCAGCTTTTCCACCTCCTACGAGCAGTACTTC
NA	NA	TRBJ2-3	TRBV2	CASSELRGGFTDTQYF	TGTGCCAGCAGTGAGTTAAGGGGGGGGTTTACAGATACGCAGTATTTT
NA	NA	TRBJ1-1	TRBV6-5	CASSPHRTNTEAFF	TGTGCCAGCAGTCCCCACAGGACCAACACTGAAGCTTTCTTT
NA	NA	TRBJ1-3	TRBV9	CASSEVGNTIYF	TGTGCCAGCAGCGAGGTGGGAAACACCATATATTTT
TRBD1	NA	TRBJ2-2	TRBV5-1	CASSHKLTGVNTGELFF	TGCGCCAGCAGCCATAAACTGACAGGGGTGAACACCGGGGAGCTGTTTTTT
TRBD1	NA	TRBJ2-5	TRBV25-1	CASSDQTGVQETQYF	TGTGCCAGCAGTGATCAAACAGGGGTTCAAGAGACCCAGTACTTC
NA	few	TRBJ1-6	TRBV6-5	CASSYDGGKLPLHF	TGTGCCAGCAGTTACGATGGGGGAAAGCTACCTCTCCACTTT
NA	NA	TRBJ2-1	TRBV11-2	CASVGGTVDNEQFF	TGTGCCAGCGTTGGAGGGACGGTTGACAATGAGCAGTTCTTC
TRBD1	NA	TRBJ1-6	TRBV19	CASKGTGALSPLHF	TGTGCCAGTAAGGGGACAGGGGCCCTTTCACCCCTCCACTTT
NA	NA	TRBJ1-1	TRBV5-6	CASSSTGSPEAFF	TGTGCCAGCAGCTCAACAGGATCGCCTGAAGCTTTCTTT
TRBD1	once	TRBJ2-7	TRBV13	CASSRSGQGQNEQYF	TGTGCCAGCAGCCGTTCCGGACAGGGTCAAAACGAGCAGTACTTC
NA	few	TRBJ1-1	TRBV5-1	CASMVGSNTGAFF	TGCGCCAGCATGGTGGGTAGCAACACTGGGGCTTTCTTT
TRBD1	NA	TRBJ1-1	TRBV7-9	CASTSYGTGANTEAFF	TGTGCCAGCACCAGTTATGGGACAGGGGCGAACACTGAAGCTTTCTTT
NA	NA	TRBJ2-7	TRBV6-5	CASVTGVFPYEQYF	TGTGCCAGCGTGACAGGTGTTTTTCCCTACGAGCAGTACTTC
NA	NA	TRBJ1-5	TRBV4-1	CASSQGWVGPSTGNQPQHF	TGCGCCAGCAGCCAAGGGTGGGTTGGTCCGTCGACTGGCAATCAGCCCCAGCATTTT